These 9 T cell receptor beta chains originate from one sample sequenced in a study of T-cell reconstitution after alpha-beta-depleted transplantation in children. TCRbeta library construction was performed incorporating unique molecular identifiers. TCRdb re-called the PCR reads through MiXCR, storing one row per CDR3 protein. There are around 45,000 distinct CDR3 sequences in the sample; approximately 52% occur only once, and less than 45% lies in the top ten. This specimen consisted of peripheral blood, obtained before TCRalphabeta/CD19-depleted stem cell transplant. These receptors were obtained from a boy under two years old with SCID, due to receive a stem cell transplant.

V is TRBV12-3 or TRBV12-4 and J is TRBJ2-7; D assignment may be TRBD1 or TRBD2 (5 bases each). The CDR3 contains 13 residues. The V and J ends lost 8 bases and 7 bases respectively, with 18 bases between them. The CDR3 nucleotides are TGTGCCAGCGGGACGAGCGGTCGGGGTGAGCAGTACTTC. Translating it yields CASGTSGRGEQYF.

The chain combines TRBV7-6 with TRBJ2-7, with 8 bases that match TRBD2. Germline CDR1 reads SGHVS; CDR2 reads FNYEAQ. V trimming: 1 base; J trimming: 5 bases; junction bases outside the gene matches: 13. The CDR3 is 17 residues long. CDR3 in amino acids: CASSLGEGRGGTDEQYF. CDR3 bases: TGTGCCAGCAGCTTAGGGGAAGGGCGCGGGGGGACCGACGAGCAGTACTTC.

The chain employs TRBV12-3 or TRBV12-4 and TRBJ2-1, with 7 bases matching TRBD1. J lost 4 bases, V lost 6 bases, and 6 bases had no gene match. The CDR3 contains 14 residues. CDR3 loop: CASSYDRAYNEQFF. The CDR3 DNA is TGTGCCAGCAGCTACGACAGGGCGTACAATGAGCAGTTCTTC.

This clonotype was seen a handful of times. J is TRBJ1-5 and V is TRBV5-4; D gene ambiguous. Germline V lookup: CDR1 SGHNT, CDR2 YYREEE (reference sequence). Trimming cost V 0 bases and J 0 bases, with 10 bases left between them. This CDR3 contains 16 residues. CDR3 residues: CASSLGSVLSNQPQHF. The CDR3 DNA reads TGTGCCAGCAGCTTGGGATCGGTACTTAGCAATCAGCCCCAGCATTTT.

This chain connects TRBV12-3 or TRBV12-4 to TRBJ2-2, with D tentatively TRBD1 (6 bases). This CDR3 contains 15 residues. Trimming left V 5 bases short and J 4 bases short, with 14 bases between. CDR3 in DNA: TGTGCCAGCAGTCCAGGGGATATGGCCACCGGGGAGCTGTTTTTT. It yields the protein CASSPGDMATGELFF.

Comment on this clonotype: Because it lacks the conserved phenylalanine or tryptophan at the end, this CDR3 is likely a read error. The CDR3 loop reads CASSSMDGTDTQYV. CDR3 in DNA: TGCGCCAGCAGCTCTATGGACGGCACAGATACGCAGTATGTT. The V and J genes are TRBV5-1 and TRBJ2-3; no firm D call. V lost 3 bases to trimming and J lost 1 base, with 9 bases between them. The CDR3 runs 14 residues. Germline V lookup: CDR1 SGHRS, CDR2 YFSETQ.

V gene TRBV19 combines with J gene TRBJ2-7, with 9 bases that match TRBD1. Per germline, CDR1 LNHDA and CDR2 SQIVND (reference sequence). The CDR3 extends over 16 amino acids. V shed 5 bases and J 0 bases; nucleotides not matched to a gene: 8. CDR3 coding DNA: TGTGCCAGTAGTGCACCCGGGACAGGGACCTCCTACGAGCAGTACTTC. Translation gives CASSAPGTGTSYEQYF.

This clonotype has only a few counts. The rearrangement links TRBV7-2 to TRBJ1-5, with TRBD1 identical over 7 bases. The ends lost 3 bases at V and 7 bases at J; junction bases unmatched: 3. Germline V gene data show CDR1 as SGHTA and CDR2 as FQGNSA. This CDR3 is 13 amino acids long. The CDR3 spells CASSFQGEQPQHF. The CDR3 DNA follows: TGTGCCAGCAGCTTTCAGGGGGAACAGCCCCAGCATTTT.

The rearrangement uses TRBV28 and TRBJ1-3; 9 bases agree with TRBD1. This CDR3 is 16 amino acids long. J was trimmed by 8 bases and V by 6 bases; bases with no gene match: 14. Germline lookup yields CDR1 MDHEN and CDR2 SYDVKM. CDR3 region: CASSSMSGTGLYTIYF. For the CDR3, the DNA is TGTGCCAGCAGCTCTATGTCCGGGACAGGGCTTTACACCATATATTTT.